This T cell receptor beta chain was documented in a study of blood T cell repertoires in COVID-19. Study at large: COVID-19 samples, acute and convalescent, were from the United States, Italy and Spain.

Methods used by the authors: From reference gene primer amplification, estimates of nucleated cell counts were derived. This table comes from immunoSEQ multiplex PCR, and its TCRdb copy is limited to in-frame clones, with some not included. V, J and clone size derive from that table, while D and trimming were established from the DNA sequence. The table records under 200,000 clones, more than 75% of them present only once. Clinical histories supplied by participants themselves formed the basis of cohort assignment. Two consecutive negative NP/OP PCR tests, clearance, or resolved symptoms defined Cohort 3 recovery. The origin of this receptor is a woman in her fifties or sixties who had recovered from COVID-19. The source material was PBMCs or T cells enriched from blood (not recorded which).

The chain's CDR3 is CASSRDRATNQPQHF. The CDR3 coding sequence is TGTGCCAGCAGCCGGGACAGGGCTACCAATCAGCCCCAGCATTTT. V gene TRBV7-8 combines with J gene TRBJ1-5, with 9 bases matching TRBD1. The length of the CDR3 is 15 residues. After removal of 5 bases from V and 3 bases from J, the junction contained 5 bases not matched to a gene. Germline V gives CDR1 SGHVS, CDR2 FQNEAQ.